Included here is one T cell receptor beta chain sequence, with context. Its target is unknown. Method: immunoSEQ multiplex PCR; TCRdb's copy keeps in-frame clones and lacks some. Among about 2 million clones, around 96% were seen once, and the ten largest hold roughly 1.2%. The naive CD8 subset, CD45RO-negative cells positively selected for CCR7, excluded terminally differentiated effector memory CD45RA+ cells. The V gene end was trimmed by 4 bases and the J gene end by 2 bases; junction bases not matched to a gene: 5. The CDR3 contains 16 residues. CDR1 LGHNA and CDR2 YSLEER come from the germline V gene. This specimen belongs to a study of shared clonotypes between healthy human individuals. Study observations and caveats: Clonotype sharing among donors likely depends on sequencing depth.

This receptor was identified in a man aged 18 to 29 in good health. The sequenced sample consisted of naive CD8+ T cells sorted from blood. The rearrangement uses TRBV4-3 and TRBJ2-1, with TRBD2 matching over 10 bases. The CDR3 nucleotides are TGCGCCAGCAGCCCGACCGGGACTAGCGCCTACAATGAGCAGTTCTTC. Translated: CASSPTGTSAYNEQFF.